The 31 T cell receptor beta chains below were found in one sample sequenced in a study of T cell responses to AZD1222 COVID-19 vaccine. Libraries were prepared by immunoSEQ multiplex PCR; TCRdb keeps only in-frame clonotypes and omits some of them. The sample includes roughly 100,000 clones, nearly 95% of them seen just once. The sample consisted of peripheral blood, taken on day 0 of AZD1222 vaccination. All receptors come from an adult in good health.

The chain joins TRBV5-1 to TRBJ2-7; 9 positions agree with TRBD1. CDR1 and CDR2 (germline): SGHRS, YFSETQ. Losses at the gene ends were 3 bases for V and 2 bases for J; bases not matched to a gene: 6. The CDR3 has 15 amino acids. CDR3 sequence reads: CASSSPGQGTYEQYF. As DNA, the CDR3 is TGCGCCAGCAGCTCACCCGGACAGGGGACCTACGAGCAGTACTTC.

This sequence joins TRBV6-5 and TRBJ2-3; 8 positions agree with TRBD1. V was clipped by 4 bases and J by 1 base; unmatched bases: 4. The length of the CDR3 is 15 residues. Germline values: CDR1 MNHEY, CDR2 SVGAGI. The CDR3 is CASSSPGQGTDTQYF. DNA of the CDR3: TGTGCCAGCAGTTCTCCGGGACAGGGCACAGATACGCAGTATTTT.

This clone was seen once. The genes are TRBV30 and TRBJ2-3; TRBD1 or TRBD2 may be the D gene (5 bases each). V lost 0 bases to trimming and J lost 0 bases, with 10 bases between them. The CDR3 consists of 15 residues. Germline CDR1 reads GTSNPN; CDR2 reads SVGIG (reference sequence). Written as DNA, the CDR3 is TGTGCCTGGAGTGTTGGGGGATTGAGCACAGATACGCAGTATTTT. Residues: CAWSVGGLSTDTQYF.

The chain uses TRBV11-3 and TRBJ2-5; perhaps TRBD1 as D (5 bases). Germline V lookup: CDR1 SGHNT, CDR2 YENEEA. The CDR3 extends over 14 amino acids. V was pared by 5 bases and J by 2 bases, with 12 bases between. The CDR3 coding sequence is TGTGCCAGCAGCCCGACAGCCGGTCAAGAGACCCAGTACTTC. Its protein product is CASSPTAGQETQYF.

The CDR3 region has the DNA TGTGCCACCAGTGATCGTAGCAGGTCGATCGAAGATACGCAGTATTTT. It translates to CATSDRSRSIEDTQYF. This chain uses TRBV24-1 with TRBJ2-3; D unclear. The CDR3 is 16 residues long. The V end was cut by 3 bases, the J end by 5 bases, with 17 bases between. The germline gives CDR1 KGHDR, CDR2 SFDVKD.

J is TRBJ1-1 and V is TRBV11-3; TRBD1 might be the D (6 bases). CDR3 length: 15 residues. The germline V gene encodes CDR1 SGHNT and CDR2 YENEEA. Trimming took off 3 bases at V and 3 bases at J, with 14 bases between the two ends. The CDR3 DNA follows: TGTGCCAGCAGCTTGGGGGGCAGGGCGGACACTGAAGCTTTCTTT. Translated: CASSLGGRADTEAFF.

The chain uses TRBV3-1 (or the pseudogene TRBV3-2) and TRBJ2-2, with a possible D match to TRBD2 (5 bases). Germline CDR1 reads LGHDT; CDR2 reads YNNKEL (reference sequence). The V and J ends lost 4 bases and 4 bases respectively, with 13 bases between them. CDR3 size: 15 residues. This CDR3 is CASSPAVGSTGELFF. For the CDR3, the DNA is TGTGCCAGCAGCCCCGCGGTGGGGAGCACCGGGGAGCTGTTTTTT.

The chain employs TRBV3-1 (or the pseudogene TRBV3-2) and TRBJ2-7; D remains unclear. The CDR3 is made up of 15 amino acids. Germline V gene lookup returns CDR1 LGHDT and CDR2 YNNKEL (reference sequence). V was pared by 1 base and J by 2 bases, with 12 bases between. CDR3 nucleotides: TGTGCCAGCAGCCAAGGTCTCGGAGCAGCCTACGAGCAGTACTTC. Amino acids: CASSQGLGAAYEQYF.

V and J are TRBV19 and TRBJ2-1, with 8 positions matching TRBD2. The V gene's germline CDR1 is LNHDA and CDR2 SQIVND (reference sequence). CDR3 length: 14 amino acids. V was pared by 4 bases and J by 8 bases, with 7 bases of the junction left unmatched. The CDR3 region has the DNA TGTGCCAGTAGTACCCCGGGAGGGCCTGATGAGCAGTTCTTC. Protein: CASSTPGGPDEQFF.

The V and J genes are TRBV29-1 and TRBJ2-3; 12 bases align to TRBD2. CDR3 length equals 16 residues. Losses at the gene ends were 7 bases for V and 0 bases for J; bases not matched to a gene: 8. Germline CDR1 and CDR2: SQVTM and ANQGSEA. This CDR3 is CSAKRGTSGSTDTQYF. The CDR3, as DNA: TGCAGCGCCAAAAGAGGGACTAGCGGGAGCACAGATACGCAGTATTTT.

This chain joins TRBV28 and TRBJ1-6; tentatively, D is TRBD1 (5 bases). Trimming took 8 bases from V and 8 from J, leaving 10 bases between them. Germline CDR1 reads MDHEN; CDR2 reads SYDVKM. CDR3 length equals 12 residues. The CDR3 nucleotides read TGTGCCAGCCGGGGGTGGGATTCACCCCTCCACTTT. Its translation is CASRGWDSPLHF.

The chain uses TRBV2 and TRBJ2-1; the match to TRBD2 covers 9 bases. Germline V gives CDR1 SNHLY, CDR2 FYNNEI. Unmatched junction bases numbered 12, after V lost 6 bases and J lost 9 bases. The CDR3 is 15 amino acids. The CDR3 sequence: CASRGREGREVEQFF. For the CDR3, the DNA is TGTGCCAGCAGGGGGCGGGAGGGCCGCGAGGTTGAGCAGTTCTTC.

The chain recombines TRBV28 with TRBJ1-5; D is unclear. Germline loops: CDR1 MDHEN, CDR2 SYDVKM. The CDR3 runs to 15 residues. Trimming took 5 bases from V and 5 from J, leaving 16 bases between them. CDR3 sequence: CASSVLAGVDQPQHF. The CDR3 bases are TGTGCCAGCAGTGTTTTAGCAGGAGTTGATCAGCCCCAGCATTTT.

The chain carries TRBV11-2 and TRBJ1-2, with TRBD1 identical over 9 bases. This CDR3 is 15 amino acids long. Per germline, CDR1 SGHAT and CDR2 FQNNGV. Trimming at V came to 2 bases and at J to 4 bases, leaving 5 bases not matched to a gene. CDR3 bases: TGTGCCAGCAGCTTATCGGGGACAGGGTTCTATGGCTACACCTTC. Translation: CASSLSGTGFYGYTF.

V gene TRBV7-9 combines with J gene TRBJ2-3; D not certain. V lost 6 bases, J lost 1 base, and 8 bases lay in between. Germline loops: CDR1 SEHNR, CDR2 FQNEAQ (reference sequence). The CDR3 runs to 13 residues. The CDR3 sequence is CASRPSGTDTQYF. In nucleotides, the CDR3 is TGTGCCAGCAGACCGAGCGGCACAGATACGCAGTATTTT.

This rearrangement joins TRBV7-9 to TRBJ1-2; no definite D call. From germline, CDR1 is SEHNR and CDR2 FQNEAQ (reference sequence). The CDR3 totals 15 residues. Trimming removed 4 bases at V and 4 bases at J, with 16 bases between. The CDR3 spells CASSSATLHFYGYTF. CDR3 DNA sequence: TGTGCCAGCAGCTCTGCGACCCTACACTTCTATGGCTACACCTTC.

In this sample, this clone turned up many times. This chain joins TRBV24-1 and TRBJ2-5, with 7 bases that match TRBD1. Trimming cost V 0 bases and J 0 bases; bases outside gene matches: 0. The CDR3 totals 15 residues. The V gene's germline CDR1 is KGHDR and CDR2 SFDVKD. CDR3 sequence: CATSDLGQDQETQYF. The CDR3 DNA follows: TGTGCCACCAGTGATTTGGGACAGGACCAAGAGACCCAGTACTTC.

The table lists this clone with a count of one. The J gene is TRBJ2-1, the V gene TRBV28, with 7 bases that match TRBD1. Germline CDR1 reads MDHEN; CDR2 reads SYDVKM. This CDR3 is 16 amino acids long. Trimming took 8 bases from V and 4 from J; bases not matched to a gene: 14. The DNA of the CDR3 is TGTGCCAGCCCTAGGGGGCTGGGCAGAGCTTACAATGAGCAGTTCTTC. As protein: CASPRGLGRAYNEQFF.

The V call is TRBV6-5, the J call TRBJ2-6; D unclear. The CDR3 length is 15 residues. V was trimmed by 0 bases and J by 2 bases, leaving 5 bases between them. Germline assignment: CDR1 MNHEY and CDR2 SVGAGI. The CDR3 region is CASSYSRPGANVLTF. CDR3 coding DNA: TGTGCCAGCAGTTACTCGAGACCTGGGGCCAACGTCCTGACTTTC.

The chain joins TRBV19 to TRBJ1-2; D is possibly TRBD1 (6 bases). CDR1 LNHDA and CDR2 SQIVND come from the germline V gene (reference sequence). The V end lost 5 bases, the J end lost 4 bases, and 14 bases lay between the germline ends. The CDR3 sequence is 14 residues long. DNA of the CDR3: TGTGCCAGTAGTCGACCCGGGACACCCTATGGCTACACCTTC. Its translation is CASSRPGTPYGYTF.

The chain uses TRBV30 and TRBJ2-7; D gene unclear. The germline CDR1 and CDR2 sequences are GTSNPN and SVGIG (reference sequence). Deletions cut 1 base from V and 5 bases from J, with 24 bases between. CDR3 size: 17 residues. The CDR3 reads CAWSGSTSGLAFDEQYF. The CDR3 DNA reads as TGTGCCTGGAGTGGGTCCACGTCGGGTCTCGCCTTTGACGAGCAGTACTTC.

The rearrangement joins TRBV29-1 to TRBJ2-5, with 7 bases fitting TRBD1. The V gene's germline CDR1 is SQVTM and CDR2 ANQGSEA. This CDR3 is built from 15 residues. V lost 6 bases to trimming and J lost 4 bases; unmatched junction nucleotides: 14. Here the CDR3 reads CSVAGTVSLGETQYF. In nucleotides, the CDR3 is TGCAGCGTAGCCGGGACAGTCTCCCTCGGAGAGACCCAGTACTTC.

The J gene is TRBJ1-2, the V gene TRBV5-6; possibly TRBD1 for D (5 bases). The length of the CDR3 is 16 residues. Trimming pared 4 bases from V and 4 bases from J, leaving 20 bases between. Germline lookup yields CDR1 SGHDT and CDR2 YYEEEE. The CDR3 coding sequence is TGTGCCAGCAGCGAAGAGTTGCACCCGAGGGGCTATGGCTACACCTTC. Its protein product is CASSEELHPRGYGYTF.

This clone was picked up a small number of times. This chain joins TRBV6-5 and TRBJ1-1; D remains ambiguous. The CDR3 loop spans 14 amino acids. With 2 bases removed from V and 1 base from J, the gap between germline ends came to 8 bases. Per germline, CDR1 MNHEY and CDR2 SVGAGI. CDR3 coding DNA: TGTGCCAGCAGTTACACTGGACGGAACACTGAAGCTTTCTTT. Translated: CASSYTGRNTEAFF.

V gene TRBV10-3 combines with J gene TRBJ2-5, with D possibly being TRBD2 (6 bases). CDR1 and CDR2 (germline): ENHRY, SYGVKD. The CDR3 spans 15 residues. Trimming removed 2 bases at V and 7 bases at J, with 17 bases between. For the CDR3, the DNA is TGTGCCATCAGTGAGACCAAGGACGGGGGATGGACCCAGTACTTC. Translating it yields CAISETKDGGWTQYF.

This chain links TRBV19 with TRBJ2-5; either TRBD1 or TRBD2 may fit D (5 bases each). V lost 5 bases and J lost 4, with 20 bases in between. The CDR3 length is 16 residues. CDR1 and CDR2 (germline): LNHDA, SQIVND (reference sequence). The CDR3: CASSLGGFIGRETQYF. The CDR3 DNA reads TGTGCCAGTAGTCTTGGGGGTTTTATCGGGCGAGAGACCCAGTACTTC.

This chain links TRBV18 with TRBJ2-1, with 12 bases aligning to TRBD2. The trim removed 6 bases at V and 8 bases at J, leaving 11 bases unmatched. The germline gives CDR1 KGHSH, CDR2 LQKENI. The CDR3 consists of 16 residues. The CDR3 region has the DNA TGTGCCAGCTCCGCTAGCGGGAGGGACGGCGTGGATGAGCAGTTCTTC. This codes for CASSASGRDGVDEQFF. Full variable domain (outside the CDR3, taken from reference TRBV18 and TRBJ2-1): NAGVMQNPRHLVRRRGQEARLRCSPMKGHSHVYWYRQLPEEGLKFMVYLQKENIIDESGMPKERFSAEFPKEGPSILRIQQVVRGDSAAYFCASSASGRDGVDEQFFGPGTRLTVL.

The chain recombines TRBV30 with TRBJ2-1; 12 nucleotides line up with TRBD1. The CDR3 runs 14 residues. V lost 2 bases, J lost 8 bases, and 4 bases stayed unmatched. Germline V gene lookup returns CDR1 GTSNPN and CDR2 SVGIG (reference sequence). In DNA, the CDR3 is TGTGCCTGGAGTAGGGACAGGGGGCGATATGAGCAGTTCTTC. Encoded protein: CAWSRDRGRYEQFF.

The chain joins TRBV7-6 to TRBJ2-1; the match to TRBD2 covers 12 bases. The CDR3 spans 16 residues. Germline CDR1 SGHVS, CDR2 FNYEAQ. Unmatched junction bases numbered 2, after V lost 1 base and J lost 4 bases. CDR3 amino acids: CASSLGTSGKYNEQFF. DNA of the CDR3: TGTGCCAGCAGCTTAGGGACTAGCGGGAAGTACAATGAGCAGTTCTTC. The whole variable domain, remainder taken from reference TRBV7-6 and TRBJ2-1, is GAGVSQSPRYKVTKRGQDVALRCDPISGHVSLYWYRQALGQGPEFLTYFNYEAQQDKSGLPNDRFSAERPEGSISTLTIQRTEQRDSAMYRCASSLGTSGKYNEQFFGPGTRLTVL.

V usage is TRBV18 and J usage is TRBJ2-7; D unresolved. Germline lookup yields CDR1 KGHSH and CDR2 LQKENI. The CDR3 consists of 12 residues. V lost 3 bases to trimming and J lost 6 bases, with 9 bases between them. The CDR3 loop is CASSPVTREQYF. The CDR3 bases are TGTGCCAGCTCACCCGTGACTCGCGAGCAGTACTTC.

V is TRBV6-5 and J is TRBJ2-6, with D maybe TRBD2 (5 bases). CDR1 and CDR2 from the germline V gene are MNHEY and SVGAGI. The V end lost 6 bases, the J end lost 1 base, and 10 bases lay between the germline ends. CDR3 length: 15 residues. CDR3 loop: CASRDEGSGANVLTF. The CDR3 nucleotides read TGTGCCAGCAGAGACGAGGGTTCTGGGGCCAACGTCCTGACTTTC.